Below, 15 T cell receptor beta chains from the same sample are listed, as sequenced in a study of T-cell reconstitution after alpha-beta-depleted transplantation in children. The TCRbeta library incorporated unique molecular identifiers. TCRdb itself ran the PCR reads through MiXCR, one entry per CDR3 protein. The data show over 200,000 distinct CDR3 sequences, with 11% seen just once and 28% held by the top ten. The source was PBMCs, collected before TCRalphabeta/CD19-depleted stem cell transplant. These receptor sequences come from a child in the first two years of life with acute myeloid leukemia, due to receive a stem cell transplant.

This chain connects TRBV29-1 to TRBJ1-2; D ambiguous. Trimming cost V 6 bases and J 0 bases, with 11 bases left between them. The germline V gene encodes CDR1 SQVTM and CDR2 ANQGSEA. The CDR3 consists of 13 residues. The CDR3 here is CSVPDLTNYGYTF. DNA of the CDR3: TGCAGCGTACCAGACCTGACTAACTATGGCTACACCTTC.

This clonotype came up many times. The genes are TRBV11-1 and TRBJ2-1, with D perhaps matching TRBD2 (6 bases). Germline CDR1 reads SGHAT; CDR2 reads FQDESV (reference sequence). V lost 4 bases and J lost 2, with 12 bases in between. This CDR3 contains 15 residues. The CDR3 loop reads CASSSGLLAYNEQFF. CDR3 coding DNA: TGTGCCAGCAGCTCGGGACTCTTAGCCTACAATGAGCAGTTCTTC.

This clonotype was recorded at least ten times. CDR3 DNA sequence: TGTGCCAGCAGCGCAAGGACAGCTGGGGCCAACGTCCTGACTTTC. As protein: CASSARTAGANVLTF. The chain uses TRBV7-3 and TRBJ2-6; a possible D gene is TRBD1 (6 bases). V was trimmed by 5 bases and J by 2 bases, leaving 10 bases between them. The germline V gene encodes CDR1 SGHTA and CDR2 FQGTGA. CDR3 length: 15 amino acids. Complete variable domain (other parts from reference TRBV7-3 and TRBJ2-6): GAGVSQTPSNKVTEKGKYVELRCDPISGHTALYWYRQSLGQGPEFLIYFQGTGAADDSGLPNDRFFAVRPEGSVSTLKIQRTERGDSAVYLCASSARTAGANVLTFGAGSRLTVL.

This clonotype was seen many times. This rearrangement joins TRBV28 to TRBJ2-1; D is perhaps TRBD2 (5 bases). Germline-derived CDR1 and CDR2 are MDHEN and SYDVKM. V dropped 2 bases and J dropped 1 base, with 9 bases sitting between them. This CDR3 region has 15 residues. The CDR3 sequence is CASSLPGGSYNEQFF. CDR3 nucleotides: TGTGCCAGCAGTTTACCCGGCGGGTCCTACAATGAGCAGTTCTTC.

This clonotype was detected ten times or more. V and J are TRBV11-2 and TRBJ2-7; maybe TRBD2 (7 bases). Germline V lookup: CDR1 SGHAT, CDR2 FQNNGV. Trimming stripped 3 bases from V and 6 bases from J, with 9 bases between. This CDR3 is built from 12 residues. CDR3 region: CASSLGGPEQYF. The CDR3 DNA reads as TGTGCCAGCAGCTTGGGGGGGCCCGAGCAGTACTTC.

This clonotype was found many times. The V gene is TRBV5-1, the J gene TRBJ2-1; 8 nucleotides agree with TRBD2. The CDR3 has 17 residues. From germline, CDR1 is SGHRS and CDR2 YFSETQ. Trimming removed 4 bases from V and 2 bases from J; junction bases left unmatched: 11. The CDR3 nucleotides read TGCGCCAGCAGCCGTGCAGCTGGGGGACTAGCCTACAATGAGCAGTTCTTC. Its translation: CASSRAAGGLAYNEQFF.

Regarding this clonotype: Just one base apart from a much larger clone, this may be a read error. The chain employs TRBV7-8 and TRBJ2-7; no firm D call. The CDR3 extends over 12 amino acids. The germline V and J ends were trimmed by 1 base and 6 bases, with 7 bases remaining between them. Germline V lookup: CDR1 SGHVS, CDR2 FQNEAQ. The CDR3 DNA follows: TGTGCCAGCAGCTTAGTTCGGCGCGAGCAGTACTTC. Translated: CASSLVRREQYF. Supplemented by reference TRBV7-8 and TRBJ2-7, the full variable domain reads GAGVSQSPRYKVAKRGQDVALRCDPISGHVSLFWYQQALGQGPEFLTYFQNEAQLDKSGLPSDRFFAERPEGSVSTLKIQRTQQEDSAVYLCASSLVRREQYFGPGTRLTVT.

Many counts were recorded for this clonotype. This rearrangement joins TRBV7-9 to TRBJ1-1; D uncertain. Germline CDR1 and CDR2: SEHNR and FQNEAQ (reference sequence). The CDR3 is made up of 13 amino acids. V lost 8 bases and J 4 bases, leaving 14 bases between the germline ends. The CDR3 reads CASDYLVGTEAFF. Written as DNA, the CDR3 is TGTGCCAGCGACTACCTGGTGGGCACTGAAGCTTTCTTT.

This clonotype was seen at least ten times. CDR3 loop: CASSPMTGGTGGSDAFF. The CDR3 coding sequence is TGTGCCAGCAGCCCTATGACCGGCGGGACAGGGGGGTCGGATGCTTTCTTT. The chain couples TRBV3-1 to TRBJ1-1; TRBD1 matches 11 bases. This CDR3 contains 17 residues. Trimming at V came to 4 bases and at J to 11 bases, leaving 18 bases not matched to a gene. The germline CDR1 and CDR2 sequences are LGHDT and YNNKEL (reference sequence).

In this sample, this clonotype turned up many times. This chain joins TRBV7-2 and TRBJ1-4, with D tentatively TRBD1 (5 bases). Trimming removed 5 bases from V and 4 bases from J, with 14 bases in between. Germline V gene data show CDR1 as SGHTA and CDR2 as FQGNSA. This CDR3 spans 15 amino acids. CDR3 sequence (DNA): TGTGCCAGCAGCCCAAGGGGACGGATTAATGAAAAACTGTTTTTT. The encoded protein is CASSPRGRINEKLFF.

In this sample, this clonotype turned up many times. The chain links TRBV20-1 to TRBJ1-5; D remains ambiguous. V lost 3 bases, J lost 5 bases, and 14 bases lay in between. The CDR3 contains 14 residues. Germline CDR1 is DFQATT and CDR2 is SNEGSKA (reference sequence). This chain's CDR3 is CSASLGNRDQPQHF. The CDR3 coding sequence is TGCAGTGCTAGTTTAGGAAACCGGGATCAGCCCCAGCATTTT.

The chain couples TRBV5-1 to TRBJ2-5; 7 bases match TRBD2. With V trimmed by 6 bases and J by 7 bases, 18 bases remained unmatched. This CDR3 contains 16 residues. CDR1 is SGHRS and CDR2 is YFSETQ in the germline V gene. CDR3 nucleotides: TGCGCCAGCACATCGGGGGGATGGTTCTTTAAAGGGACCCAGTACTTC. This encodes CASTSGGWFFKGTQYF. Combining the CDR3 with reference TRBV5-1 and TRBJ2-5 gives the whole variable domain KAGVTQTPRYLIKTRGQQVTLSCSPISGHRSVSWYQQTPGQGLQFLFEYFSETQRNKGNFPGRFSGRQFSNSRSEMNVSTLELGDSALYLCASTSGGWFFKGTQYFGPGTRLLVL.

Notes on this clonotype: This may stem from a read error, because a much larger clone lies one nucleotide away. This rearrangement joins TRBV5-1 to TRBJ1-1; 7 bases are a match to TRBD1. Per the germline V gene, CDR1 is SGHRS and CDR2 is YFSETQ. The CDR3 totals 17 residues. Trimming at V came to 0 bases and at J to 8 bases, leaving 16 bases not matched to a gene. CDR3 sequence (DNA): TGCGCCAGCAGCTTGGCGAGGGGGCCCGTTGGTACCGAGGAAGCTTTCTTT. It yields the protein CASSLARGPVGTEEAFF.

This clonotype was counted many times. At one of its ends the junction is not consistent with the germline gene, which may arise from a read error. DNA for the CDR3: TGTGCCAGCAGCTTCCTTGGGTCACAGGATTACGAGCTGTACTTC. Translating gives CASSFLGSQDYELYF. The gene calls are TRBV5-6 and TRBJ2-7; possible D gene TRBD1, 5 bases. The length of the CDR3 is 15 residues. The germline V gene has CDR1 SGHDT and CDR2 YYEEEE.

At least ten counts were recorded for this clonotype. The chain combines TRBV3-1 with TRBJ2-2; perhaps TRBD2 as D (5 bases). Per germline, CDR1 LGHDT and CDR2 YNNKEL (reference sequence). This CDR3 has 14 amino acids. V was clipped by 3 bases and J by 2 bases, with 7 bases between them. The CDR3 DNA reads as TGTGCCAGCAGCCACCGGGGTAACACCGGGGAGCTGTTTTTT. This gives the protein CASSHRGNTGELFF.